This T cell receptor beta chain came from a study of T cells in Graves' hyperthyroidism and ophthalmopathy. Whole-study context: It was at initial diagnosis, before any treatment, that peripheral blood was collected. The study, taken as a whole, reports: Most thyroid-expanded clonotypes above 0.001 were also found in blood.

For this clonotype: Its antigen is unidentified.

RNA transcripts yielded amplified TCR beta CDR3 regions. The HTBI set primed first-round TCR CDR3 RT-PCR. TCRdb reprocessed the multiplex PCR reads via MiXCR and lists one record per CDR3 protein. Here the sample spans 300,000 to 400,000 distinct CDR3 sequences, around 20% being singletons. Patients were excluded for uncontrolled infection, other autoimmune disease, pregnancy or lactation. CDR1 and CDR2 from the germline V gene are WSHSY and SAAADI. The CDR3 runs to 14 residues. V lost 3 bases, J lost 4 bases, and 9 bases lay in between. The genes are TRBV10-2 and TRBJ2-2; D assignment may be TRBD1 or TRBD2 (5 bases each). The sample taken for sequencing was blood. This TCR was recovered from a man aged 18 to 30 with Graves' ophthalmopathy. The CDR3: CASSDPGRTGELFF. DNA for the CDR3: TGCGCCAGCAGTGACCCGGGGCGCACCGGGGAGCTGTTTTTT.